Sequencing of this T cell receptor beta chain was carried out in a study of identifying expanded T cells in peripheral blood. Broader study findings: Across healthy donors, higher total template counts meant significantly greater roughly 2-week count variance.

No infections or other immune events were documented during collection. The protocol was immunoSEQ multiplex PCR, while the TCRdb copy is restricted to in-frame clones and leaves out a portion. The sample lists 75,000 to 90,000 clones, approximately 84% seen once, with approximately 20% in the top ten. Details on this clone: Its specificity is unknown.

The CDR3 length is 14 residues. The junction had 6 bases not matched to a gene; V was cut back by 8 bases and J by 9 bases. Per the germline V gene, CDR1 is SNHLY and CDR2 is FYNNEI. The chain has TRBV2 and TRBJ2-1; 14 bases are a match to TRBD2. The TCR was taken from a person between 18 and 69 years old in good health. Sequencing was carried out using blood. CDR3 sequence reads: CASLLGLAGVEQFF. In nucleotides, the CDR3 is TGTGCCAGCCTCCTGGGACTAGCGGGAGTTGAGCAGTTCTTC.